Listed below are T cell receptor beta chains from one sample, sequenced in a study of T cells in Graves' hyperthyroidism and ophthalmopathy. A single record per CDR3 protein comes from TCRdb applying MiXCR to the multiplex PCR reads. The sample lists 490,000 or so distinct CDR3 sequences, about 20% seen once, with around 50% in the top ten. The material sequenced was blood. These receptors all stem from a man aged 35 to 55 with Graves' ophthalmopathy. The CDR3 runs from the conserved cysteine through the conserved F or W. A row's size may be missing; if present it is once, few, many or a size class.

V	J	size	CDR3
TRBV7-9	TRBJ1-2	few	CASSLEQGNGYTF
TRBV30	TRBJ1-1	many	CAWSPNFEAFF
TRBV28	TRBJ2-1	many	CASNQLASYNEQFF
TRBV12-3/TRBV12-4	TRBJ2-7	few	CASSPPRTAYSYEQYF
TRBV20-1	TRBJ2-3	many	CSASPIWDSTDTQYF
TRBV29-1	TRBJ1-1	few	CSVVWGSEAFF
TRBV7-2	TRBJ2-3	many	CASSLGPGTDTQYF
TRBV20-1	TRBJ1-5	.	CSARLGQPQHF
TRBV6-1	TRBJ2-7	.	CASSRLAGVGEQYF
TRBV7-8	TRBJ2-7	many	CASSLAQRGARDYEQYF
TRBV30	TRBJ1-2	.	CAWSVGGSYTF
TRBV30	TRBJ1-5	few	CAWNAQGMRQPQHF
TRBV10-3	TRBJ1-1	few	CAIMAGRAFF
TRBV28	TRBJ2-1	few	CASSSPSGRMQFF
TRBV30	TRBJ1-5	.	CAWSVDRVNQPQHF
TRBV20-1	TRBJ1-5	few	CSAGKIRQPQHF
TRBV7-2	TRBJ1-4	.	CASSLAVSPEKLFF
TRBV30	TRBJ2-2	.	CAWSVLGRENTGELFF
TRBV18	TRBJ2-3	many	CASSPKQGTDTQYF
TRBV7-9	TRBJ2-1	few	CASSTSRDRGSVEFF
TRBV7-8	TRBJ1-6	.	CASSPHKGPSNSPLHF
TRBV5-1	TRBJ2-3	few	CASRSGGNTDTQYF
TRBV7-9	TRBJ2-1	few	CASSGDNYNEQFF
TRBV28	TRBJ2-1	many	CASSLPGPAEQFF
TRBV3-1	TRBJ2-3	many	CASSPFGQAGDTQYF
TRBV28	TRBJ2-2	.	CASSIGTSVGELFF
TRBV2	TRBJ2-1	once	CASSEPPTSGRGHEQFF
TRBV3-1	TRBJ1-2	.	CASRSEANYGYTF
TRBV20-1	TRBJ2-7	.	CSARLAGVYEQYF
TRBV18	TRBJ1-3	many	CASSSEGDTIYF
TRBV19	TRBJ2-1	.	CASSIMNEQFF
TRBV18	TRBJ2-2	many	CASSPPFGTINTGELFF
TRBV6-1	TRBJ1-1	few	CASFPALNTEAFF
TRBV2	TRBJ2-4	.	CASQGTGGKNIQYF
TRBV30	TRBJ1-2	few	CAWSVLQGISGYTF
TRBV10-3	TRBJ2-1	.	CAIRDLAASYNEQFF
TRBV12-3/TRBV12-4	TRBJ2-5	few	CASSRDRVGETQYF
TRBV20-1	TRBJ2-5	few	CSARPRALEGRQETQYF
TRBV19	TRBJ1-1	few	CASSIPLGQGARTEAFF
TRBV6-6	TRBJ1-5	many	CASSYLGPRLDNQPQHF
TRBV6-2/TRBV6-3	TRBJ1-2	few	CASSTPGQGSYGYTF
TRBV27	TRBJ1-5	many	CASSWDSDQPQHF
TRBV5-4	TRBJ2-7	.	CASSIGNEQYF
TRBV5-1	TRBJ2-5	.	CASSLEGKEETQYF
TRBV6-5	TRBJ1-5	.	CASSYSQNQPQHF
TRBV4-1	TRBJ2-1	few	CASSQGVMDEQFF
TRBV19	TRBJ2-1	.	CASSIQLARKGEQFF
TRBV20-1	TRBJ2-1	few	CSARSGTSGSNEQFF
TRBV11-1	TRBJ2-7	many	CASSHITGYEQYF